This entry features one T cell receptor beta chain sequence. This sample was included in a study of blood T cell repertoires in COVID-19. Study context: From T cells, B-cell-depleted T cells, or PBMCs came the material, which was cDNA or gDNA.

The cohort comprised adults aged roughly 18 to 95 years residing in around 25 US areas. Each recovered donor of Cohort 3 presented with two negative PCRs, clearance, or symptom resolution. TCRdb's table, derived via immunoSEQ multiplex PCR, lists solely in-frame clones and lacks some. The data show approximately 230,000 clones, around nine tenths seen once. The sequenced sample consisted of PBMCs or T cells enriched from blood (not recorded which). The origin of this receptor is a woman younger than 35 who had recovered from COVID-19.

CDR3: CASNQGSYGYTF. The CDR3 region has the DNA TGTGCCAGTAACCAGGGGAGCTATGGCTACACCTTC. The gene calls are TRBV19 and TRBJ1-2; D perhaps matches TRBD1 (6 bases). Trimming shortened V by 7 bases and J by 4 bases, and 10 bases separated the two germline ends. This CDR3 contains 12 residues. The germline V gene encodes CDR1 LNHDA and CDR2 SQIVND (reference sequence).